These 14 T cell receptor beta chains were sequenced from one sample in a study of blood T cell repertoires in COVID-19 (dated by TCRdb to 2019 to 2021). Libraries were prepared through the immunoSEQ multiplex PCR assay. Held by TCRdb, this immuneACCESS table contains in-frame sequences only and omits some clones. Under half of the omission traces to an unresolved V gene where checked; the cause of the rest is unknown. The sample records 60,000 or so clones, 75% to 90% of which are singletons. The ten largest clones take up around 8.3% of the sample. The sequencing input was peripheral blood. The receptors originated from a human donor with active COVID-19. The donor label of this sample is uncertain.

The V and J genes are TRBV5-8 and TRBJ1-2; TRBD1 matches 9 bases. V gave up 3 bases and J gave up 4 bases; unmatched junction bases: 10. In germline, CDR1 is SGHTS, CDR2 YDEGEE. The length of the CDR3 is 16 residues. CDR3 loop: CASSSAQGASFYGYTF. CDR3 coding DNA: TGTGCCAGCAGCTCTGCACAGGGGGCGAGTTTCTATGGCTACACCTTC.

V usage is TRBV28 and J usage is TRBJ1-2, with TRBD1 matching over 8 bases. Germline V gives CDR1 MDHEN, CDR2 SYDVKM. The V gene end was trimmed by 8 bases and the J gene end by 0 bases; junction bases not matched to a gene: 14. The CDR3 loop spans 17 amino acids. The CDR3 DNA follows: TGTGCCAGCCTAGTCTCTCAGGGGGCAGGGTCTAACTATGGCTACACCTTC. It is translated as CASLVSQGAGSNYGYTF.

V and J are TRBV5-5 and TRBJ2-2, with D tentatively TRBD1 (5 bases). This CDR3 region has 17 residues. V lost 4 bases to trimming and J lost 4 bases, with 20 bases between them. The germline CDR1 and CDR2 sequences are SGHKS and YYEKEE (reference sequence). This CDR3 reads CASSPQVGRVRTGELFF. In DNA, the CDR3 is TGTGCCAGCAGCCCGCAAGTAGGCAGGGTACGCACCGGGGAGCTGTTTTTT.

This chain uses TRBV6-2 or TRBV6-3 with TRBJ1-1; no clear D. Germline V gives CDR1 MNHEY, CDR2 SVGEGT. The length of the CDR3 is 13 residues. Trimming took 6 bases from V and 11 from J, leaving 19 bases between them. The CDR3 region has the DNA TGTGCCAGCAGCCAATTCGGCCGGCGGCACGCTTTCTTT. Amino acids: CASSQFGRRHAFF.

The chain is built from TRBV15 and TRBJ1-2; 8 nucleotides align to TRBD1. After removal of 1 base from V and 1 base from J, the junction contained 5 bases not matched to a gene. The CDR3 covers 16 residues. The germline V gene encodes CDR1 LNHNV and CDR2 YYDKDF (reference sequence). The CDR3 region is CATSRVGQGLNYGYTF. CDR3 nucleotides: TGTGCCACCAGCAGAGTAGGACAGGGCCTTAACTATGGCTACACCTTC.

The rearrangement joins TRBV14 to TRBJ2-3; maybe TRBD2 (5 bases). Per germline, CDR1 SGHDN and CDR2 FVKESK. The length of the CDR3 is 16 residues. Trimming shortened V by 4 bases and J by 0 bases, and 14 bases separated the two germline ends. The CDR3: CASSPTSGISTDTQYF. The CDR3, as DNA: TGTGCCAGCAGCCCTACCAGCGGAATTAGCACAGATACGCAGTATTTT. The whole variable domain, filled in from reference TRBV14 and TRBJ2-3, reads EAGVTQFPSHSVIEKGQTVTLRCDPISGHDNLYWYRRVMGKEIKFLLHFVKESKQDESGMPNNRFLAERTGGTYSTLKVQPAELEDSGVYFCASSPTSGISTDTQYFGPGTRLTVL.

The chain links TRBV19 to TRBJ2-7; TRBD1 aligns across 8 bases. The trim removed 5 bases at V and 6 bases at J, leaving 15 bases unmatched. CDR1 is LNHDA, CDR2 SQIVND, per germline (reference sequence). This CDR3 contains 16 residues. CDR3 protein: CASSGVGQGPNGEQYF. In DNA, the CDR3 is TGTGCCAGTAGTGGGGTCGGACAGGGTCCCAATGGCGAGCAGTACTTC. The entire variable domain, with the rest obtained from reference TRBV19 and TRBJ2-7, is as follows: DGGITQSPKYLFRKEGQNVTLSCEQNLNHDAMYWYRQDPGQGLRLIYYSQIVNDFQKGDIAEGYSVSREKKESFPLTVTSAQKNPTAFYLCASSGVGQGPNGEQYFGPGTRLTVT.

The rearrangement joins TRBV12-5 to TRBJ1-1; D is possibly TRBD1 (5 bases). CDR3 size: 16 residues. From germline, CDR1 is LGHNT and CDR2 FRNRAP. V lost 0 bases to trimming and J lost 4 bases, with 15 bases between them. DNA of the CDR3: TGTGCTAGTGGTTTGGTCCCCCCGGGGGAAGGCACTGAAGCTTTCTTT. Its protein product is CASGLVPPGEGTEAFF.

The chain is built from TRBV5-1 and TRBJ2-1; 9 bases fit TRBD2. The CDR3 is 16 residues long. Germline values: CDR1 SGHRS, CDR2 YFSETQ. V gave up 0 bases and J gave up 3 bases; unmatched junction bases: 4. CDR3 residues: CASSLESSGNYNEQFF. The CDR3, as DNA: TGCGCCAGCAGCTTGGAATCTAGCGGGAACTACAATGAGCAGTTCTTC.

This clone appeared once. The rearrangement joins TRBV6-2 or TRBV6-3 to TRBJ1-2; perhaps TRBD1 as D (5 bases). Germline V gene data show CDR1 as MNHEY and CDR2 as SVGEGT. This CDR3 comprises 15 residues. Trimming took off 3 bases at V and 6 bases at J, with 17 bases between the two ends. The CDR3 DNA is TGTGCCAGCAGTTATCCGGACATATTCCTCAATGGCTACACCTTC. The encoded protein is CASSYPDIFLNGYTF.

The chain couples TRBV4-1 to TRBJ2-2; possible D gene TRBD2, 6 bases. Germline loops: CDR1 MGHRA, CDR2 YSYEKL. The CDR3 sequence is 18 residues long. Between the trimmed V and J ends, which lost 5 bases and 3 bases, there was a span of 22 bases. The CDR3 bases are TGCGCCAGCAGCTCGTACATTGGAGGGGCCGTAGACACCGGGGAGCTGTTTTTT. It yields the protein CASSSYIGGAVDTGELFF.

The gene calls are TRBV6-5 and TRBJ1-1; TRBD1 matches 7 bases. Germline V lookup: CDR1 MNHEY, CDR2 SVGAGI. The length of the CDR3 is 15 residues. V lost 7 bases and J lost 4; bases outside the gene matches: 12. This chain's CDR3 is CASTETGAVATEAFF. The CDR3 DNA sequence: TGTGCCAGCACCGAAACAGGGGCCGTGGCCACTGAAGCTTTCTTT.

This chain connects TRBV7-3 to TRBJ2-1; TRBD2 might be the D (6 bases). Germline lookup yields CDR1 SGHTA and CDR2 FQGTGA. Trimming left V 4 bases short and J 7 bases short, with 17 bases between. The CDR3 is 15 amino acids. For the CDR3, the DNA is TGTGCCAGCAGCTCCGCGCGGGGCCTAGGAAATGAGCAGTTCTTC. Its protein product is CASSSARGLGNEQFF. Drawing the rest from reference TRBV7-3 and TRBJ2-1, the complete variable domain is GAGVSQTPSNKVTEKGKYVELRCDPISGHTALYWYRQSLGQGPEFLIYFQGTGAADDSGLPNDRFFAVRPEGSVSTLKIQRTERGDSAVYLCASSSARGLGNEQFFGPGTRLTVL.

The gene calls are TRBV19 and TRBJ2-7; D is undetermined. In germline, CDR1 is LNHDA, CDR2 SQIVND (reference sequence). CDR3 size: 11 residues. Trimming pared 5 bases from V and 4 bases from J, leaving 6 bases between. The CDR3 loop is CASSFRYEQYF. CDR3 DNA: TGTGCCAGTAGTTTCAGGTACGAGCAGTACTTC. Filled out from reference TRBV19 and TRBJ2-7, the complete variable domain reads DGGITQSPKYLFRKEGQNVTLSCEQNLNHDAMYWYRQDPGQGLRLIYYSQIVNDFQKGDIAEGYSVSREKKESFPLTVTSAQKNPTAFYLCASSFRYEQYFGPGTRLTVT.